This T cell receptor (beta chain) was sequenced in a study of PD-L1 blockade in urothelial cancer. The wider study: The study started patients on atezolizumab in about 2014, giving 1,200 mg intravenously every 3 weeks.

Assay: immunoSEQ multiplex PCR; the TCRdb copy retains only in-frame clones and omits some. Of around 66,000 clones detected, roughly 86% appear once; the ten largest clones hold about 11%. Time point meaning: peripheral blood 6 weeks after treatment start. Germline V lookup: CDR1 KGHSH, CDR2 LQKENI. V dropped 6 bases and J dropped 5 bases, with 11 bases sitting between them. The CDR3 length is 12 residues. This clone was found a few times. This material consisted of PBMCs, taken around atezolizumab (anti-PD-L1) treatment. The source is a man in his 60s with urothelial cancer. J is TRBJ2-7 and V is TRBV18, with D possibly being TRBD1 (6 bases). Written as DNA, the CDR3 is TGTGCCAGCTCCAGGGGTAGGAACGAGCAGTACTTC. Its translation: CASSRGRNEQYF.